The next 21 T cell receptor beta chains were all read from a single sample in a study of cytomegalovirus exposure and HLA in healthy donors. The PCR used 60 Vbeta and 13 Jbeta primers. The protocol was immunoSEQ multiplex PCR, while the TCRdb copy is restricted to in-frame clones and leaves out a portion. This listing includes 130,000 to 150,000 clones. The sample was PBMCs. The receptors come from a male donor in good health and CMV-seronegative.

The gene calls are TRBV2 and TRBJ2-7; tentative D call: TRBD2 (5 bases). Deletions cut 7 bases from V and 3 bases from J, with 10 bases between. CDR1 is SNHLY, CDR2 FYNNEI, per germline. This CDR3 contains 12 residues. The CDR3 sequence is CASILGLYEQYF. For the CDR3, the DNA is TGTGCCAGCATCCTAGGACTCTACGAGCAGTACTTC.

V is TRBV6-5 and J is TRBJ1-1; weak D call: TRBD1 (6 bases). Germline loops: CDR1 MNHEY, CDR2 SVGAGI. V was pared by 7 bases and J by 4 bases, with 16 bases between. The CDR3 loop spans 14 amino acids. The DNA of the CDR3 is TGTGCCAGCACTTTTACCCAGGGGAGCACTGAAGCTTTCTTT. Encoded protein: CASTFTQGSTEAFF.

The chain carries TRBV30 and TRBJ1-5; D uncertain. V lost 0 bases to trimming and J lost 7 bases, with 7 bases between them. Germline CDR1 and CDR2: GTSNPN and SVGIG (reference sequence). There are 12 residues in the CDR3. The CDR3 spells CAWSVRGQPQHF. As DNA, the CDR3 is TGTGCCTGGAGTGTACGCGGGCAGCCCCAGCATTTT. Full variable domain (outside the CDR3, taken from reference TRBV30 and TRBJ1-5): SQTIHQWPATLVQPVGSPLSLECTVEGTSNPNLYWYRQAAGRGLQLLFYSVGIGQISSEVPQNLSASRPQDRQFILSSKKLLLSDSGFYLCAWSVRGQPQHFGDGTRLSIL.

The V and J genes are TRBV30 and TRBJ1-2; D not resolved. CDR1 is GTSNPN, CDR2 SVGIG, per germline (reference sequence). The CDR3 consists of 13 residues. Trimming shortened V by 1 base and J by 0 bases, and 6 bases separated the two germline ends. The CDR3 is CAWSAGTNYGYTF. The DNA of the CDR3 is TGTGCCTGGAGTGCCGGGACTAACTATGGCTACACCTTC.

The chain recombines TRBV9 with TRBJ1-6; D not resolved. CDR1 is SGDLS, CDR2 YYNGEE, per germline. The V and J ends lost 5 bases and 10 bases respectively, with 10 bases between them. The CDR3 is 12 residues long. CDR3 loop: CASSATGSPLHF. The DNA of the CDR3 is TGTGCCAGCAGTGCTACGGGATCACCCCTCCACTTT.

The gene calls are TRBV19 and TRBJ2-7; TRBD1 is a possible D gene (6 bases). Trimming removed 5 bases at V and 3 bases at J, with 11 bases between. Germline values: CDR1 LNHDA, CDR2 SQIVND (reference sequence). This CDR3 is built from 13 residues. The DNA for the CDR3 is TGTGCCAGTAGTCTAGGGACAAACTACGAGCAGTACTTC. This encodes CASSLGTNYEQYF.

The gene calls are TRBV5-5 and TRBJ2-2, with D possibly matching TRBD1 (6 bases). V lost 4 bases and J 6 bases, leaving 10 bases between the germline ends. The CDR3 sequence is 13 residues long. The V gene's germline CDR1 is SGHKS and CDR2 YYEKEE (reference sequence). Here the CDR3 reads CASSGGGSGELFF. In DNA, the CDR3 is TGTGCCAGCAGCGGGGGCGGGTCCGGGGAGCTGTTTTTT.

The chain joins TRBV28 to TRBJ1-2; the D gene is possibly TRBD1 (6 bases). Germline lookup yields CDR1 MDHEN and CDR2 SYDVKM. CDR3 length: 12 amino acids. Trimming cost V 5 bases and J 6 bases, with 10 bases left between them. CDR3 region: CASSLQGNGYTF. The CDR3 nucleotides are TGTGCCAGCAGTCTACAGGGAAATGGCTACACCTTC.

The V gene is TRBV19, the J gene TRBJ2-2; D unresolved. Germline V lookup: CDR1 LNHDA, CDR2 SQIVND (reference sequence). The CDR3 spans 13 residues. Deletions cut 9 bases from V and 1 base from J, with 9 bases between. CDR3: CASSLVNTGELFF. The CDR3 DNA is TGTGCCAGCAGTCTCGTGAACACCGGGGAGCTGTTTTTT.

The gene calls are TRBV29-1 and TRBJ1-1; 9 nucleotides match TRBD1. The trim removed 6 bases at V and 1 base at J, leaving 3 bases unmatched. This CDR3 has 13 residues. Germline-derived CDR1 and CDR2 are SQVTM and ANQGSEA. CDR3 coding DNA: TGCAGCGTCAGACAGGGGGGGAACACTGAAGCTTTCTTT. This gives the protein CSVRQGGNTEAFF.

The chain recombines TRBV15 with TRBJ1-2, with D possibly TRBD1 on 5 matching bases. Germline V gene data show CDR1 as LNHNV and CDR2 as YYDKDF (reference sequence). With 5 bases removed from V and 8 bases from J, the gap between germline ends came to 27 bases. The CDR3 has 17 residues. The CDR3 sequence is CATSFQIGQPHIRGYTF. The CDR3 DNA follows: TGTGCCACCAGCTTTCAAATTGGACAACCCCATATAAGAGGCTACACCTTC. Supplemented by reference TRBV15 and TRBJ1-2, the full variable domain reads DAMVIQNPRYQVTQFGKPVTLSCSQTLNHNVMYWYQQKSSQAPKLLFHYYDKDFNNEADTPDNFQSRRPNTSFCFLDIRSPGLGDTAMYLCATSFQIGQPHIRGYTFGSGTRLTVV.

The chain couples TRBV9 to TRBJ2-7; TRBD1 aligns across 10 bases. With 4 bases clipped from V and 2 bases from J, the junction kept 6 bases outside the gene matches. CDR1 is SGDLS, CDR2 YYNGEE, per germline. CDR3 length: 15 residues. The CDR3 DNA sequence: TGTGCCAGCAGCAACGGACAGGGGGTAACCTACGAGCAGTACTTC. Its protein is CASSNGQGVTYEQYF.

The chain links TRBV19 to TRBJ2-1, with unresolved D. With 1 base removed from V and 9 bases from J, the gap between germline ends came to 4 bases. Per the germline V gene, CDR1 is LNHDA and CDR2 is SQIVND (reference sequence). This CDR3 contains 11 residues. The DNA for the CDR3 is TGTGCCAGTAGTATAGGAGGTGAGCAGTTCTTC. Translating gives CASSIGGEQFF.

CDR3: CASSPLDGQGVIDTQYF. The CDR3 DNA reads TGTGCCAGCTCACCCCTTGACGGACAGGGGGTAATAGATACGCAGTATTTT. The genes are TRBV18 and TRBJ2-3; TRBD1 matches 10 bases. The ends lost 3 bases at V and 5 bases at J; junction bases unmatched: 11. This CDR3 has 17 amino acids. In germline, CDR1 is KGHSH, CDR2 LQKENI.

This sequence joins TRBV20-1 and TRBJ2-1, with 8 nucleotides matching TRBD1. This CDR3 spans 11 amino acids. In germline, CDR1 is DFQATT, CDR2 SNEGSKA (reference sequence). The trim removed 5 bases at V and 7 bases at J, leaving 1 base unmatched. For the CDR3, the DNA is TGCAGTGCTCACAGGGGGAATGAGCAGTTCTTC. Amino acid sequence: CSAHRGNEQFF.

V is TRBV7-9 and J is TRBJ2-7; 8 nucleotides agree with TRBD1. This CDR3 spans 14 amino acids. CDR1 is SEHNR and CDR2 is FQNEAQ in the germline V gene (reference sequence). The V gene end was trimmed by 5 bases and the J gene end by 3 bases; junction bases not matched to a gene: 6. CDR3 sequence reads: CASSPRDRHYEQYF. CDR3 coding DNA: TGTGCCAGCAGCCCCCGGGACAGGCACTACGAGCAGTACTTC.

V and J are TRBV28 and TRBJ2-7; maybe TRBD2 (5 bases). Trimming shortened V by 2 bases and J by 6 bases, and 17 bases separated the two germline ends. Germline CDR1 and CDR2: MDHEN and SYDVKM. The CDR3 spans 15 residues. The CDR3, as DNA: TGTGCCAGCAGTTTAAGCAAGACCCCACGGGGCGAGCAGTACTTC. Protein sequence: CASSLSKTPRGEQYF. The full variable domain, in which reference TRBV28 and TRBJ2-7 provide the parts outside the CDR3, is DVKVTQSSRYLVKRTGEKVFLECVQDMDHENMFWYRQDPGLGLRLIYFSYDVKMKEKGDIPEGYSVSREKKERFSLILESASTNQTSMYLCASSLSKTPRGEQYFGPGTRLTVT.

In DNA form, the CDR3 reads TGCGCCAGCAGCCAAGAAACAGGGAAGGGGCAATATGGCTACACCTTC. Residues: CASSQETGKGQYGYTF. The chain joins TRBV4-1 to TRBJ1-2; TRBD1 is a possible D gene (6 bases). The CDR3 is 16 amino acids. Germline loops: CDR1 MGHRA, CDR2 YSYEKL. V shed 0 bases and J shed 5 bases, with 16 bases lying between them.

J is TRBJ2-5 and V is TRBV5-1, with D tentatively TRBD1 (5 bases). Germline loops: CDR1 SGHRS, CDR2 YFSETQ. The CDR3 runs to 13 residues. Deletions cut 2 bases from V and 5 bases from J, with 10 bases between. Written as DNA, the CDR3 is TGCGCCAGCAGCTTAGGGGCGGAGGAGACCCAGTACTTC. Protein product: CASSLGAEETQYF.

This rearrangement joins TRBV29-1 to TRBJ2-3, with a tentative D call TRBD1 (7 bases). The CDR3 consists of 11 residues. Germline CDR1 is SQVTM and CDR2 is ANQGSEA. Deletions cut 8 bases from V and 8 bases from J, with 14 bases between. CDR3 region: CSLRGRGTQYF. CDR3 coding DNA: TGCAGCTTAAGGGGGCGGGGTACGCAGTATTTT.

V and J are TRBV7-9 and TRBJ2-7; D perhaps matches TRBD2 (5 bases). This CDR3 contains 15 residues. V dropped 1 base and J dropped 0 bases, with 10 bases sitting between them. Germline-derived CDR1 and CDR2 are SEHNR and FQNEAQ (reference sequence). The CDR3 protein is CASSLGGSRSYEQYF. In DNA form, the CDR3 reads TGTGCCAGCAGCTTAGGAGGGAGCCGCTCCTACGAGCAGTACTTC.